The 28 T cell receptor beta chains below come from one sample, sequenced in a study of T cell changes during pregnancy in multiple sclerosis. Method: immunoSEQ multiplex PCR; TCRdb's copy keeps in-frame clones and lacks some. The repertoire holds tens of thousands of clones, with about 93% as singletons. The material sequenced was peripheral blood, taken in the first trimester of pregnancy. The receptors originated from a female donor with multiple sclerosis, enrolled in a pregnancy study.

The chain links TRBV29-1 to TRBJ2-1, with TRBD1 matching 10 bases. Germline CDR1 reads SQVTM; CDR2 reads ANQGSEA. This CDR3 contains 15 residues. V lost 3 bases, J lost 3 bases, and 5 bases stayed unmatched. Here the CDR3 reads CSVDYGTGVYNEQFF. The CDR3 nucleotides are TGCAGCGTTGATTATGGGACAGGGGTCTACAATGAGCAGTTCTTC.

The genes are TRBV27 and TRBJ2-1; no definite D call. The CDR3 consists of 11 residues. Germline-derived CDR1 and CDR2 are MNHEY and SMNVEV (reference sequence). Trimming stripped 10 bases from V and 3 bases from J, with 7 bases between. The CDR3 region has the DNA TGTGCCATACAGAGCTACAATGAGCAGTTCTTC. Protein product: CAIQSYNEQFF.

The J gene is TRBJ2-5, the V gene TRBV2; the D gene is possibly TRBD1 (6 bases). The length of the CDR3 is 13 residues. From germline, CDR1 is SNHLY and CDR2 FYNNEI. Deletions cut 5 bases from V and 5 bases from J, with 12 bases between. CDR3 sequence: CASSSGVRETQYF. CDR3 bases: TGTGCCAGCAGTTCAGGGGTACGGGAGACCCAGTACTTC.

The chain joins TRBV7-2 to TRBJ1-2; D possibly corresponds to TRBD1 (5 bases). CDR1 and CDR2 from the germline V gene are SGHTA and FQGNSA. V was pared by 6 bases and J by 4 bases, with 18 bases between. This CDR3 region has 15 residues. The CDR3 is CASSSGGRIGYGYTF. CDR3 nucleotide sequence: TGTGCCAGCAGTAGCGGGGGGAGGATCGGCTATGGCTACACCTTC.

The chain couples TRBV27 to TRBJ2-3, with TRBD2 identical over 8 bases. The V gene's germline CDR1 is MNHEY and CDR2 SMNVEV (reference sequence). This CDR3 is 16 amino acids long. V lost 6 bases to trimming and J lost 1 base; unmatched junction nucleotides: 9. CDR3 bases: TGTGCCAGCAGCCGGACTAGCCCGGAGGGCACAGATACGCAGTATTTT. This sequence encodes CASSRTSPEGTDTQYF.

The V and J genes are TRBV2 and TRBJ2-1, with a tentative D call TRBD2 (5 bases). Trimming removed 6 bases from V and 10 bases from J, with 16 bases in between. The CDR3 is made up of 13 amino acids. Germline V gives CDR1 SNHLY, CDR2 FYNNEI. The CDR3 reads CASRRLPPGEQFF. The CDR3, as DNA: TGTGCCAGCAGACGACTCCCCCCGGGGGAGCAGTTCTTC.

The genes are TRBV25-1 and TRBJ2-2, with D perhaps TRBD2 (6 bases). CDR3 size: 13 residues. The germline V gene has CDR1 MGHDK and CDR2 SYGVNS. V lost 4 bases and J 7 bases, leaving 10 bases between the germline ends. CDR3 bases: TGTGCCAGCAGTGCGGGACTTATCGGGGAGCTGTTTTTT. Its translation: CASSAGLIGELFF.

The rearrangement joins TRBV12-1 to TRBJ1-4; the DNA was not used to check the table's D call, TRBD1. TRBV12-1 is a pseudogene. The CDR3 has 17 amino acids. CDR3: CASSSGQRGSTNEKLFF. CDR3 sequence (DNA): TGTGCCAGCAGCTCGGGACAGAGGGGATCAACTAATGAAAAACTGTTTTTT.

The rearrangement links TRBV4-1 to TRBJ1-2; D is perhaps TRBD1 (5 bases). Germline V gene sequence: CDR1 MGHRA, CDR2 YSYEKL. V was pared by 2 bases and J by 4 bases, with 17 bases between. This CDR3 region has 16 residues. CDR3 sequence reads: CASSQYAGPAVYGYTF. The CDR3 DNA sequence: TGCGCCAGCAGCCAATACGCAGGGCCCGCGGTCTATGGCTACACCTTC.

The chain recombines TRBV27 with TRBJ1-5, with a weak D call TRBD1 (5 bases). With 3 bases removed from V and 6 bases from J, the gap between germline ends came to 12 bases. This CDR3 contains 14 residues. Germline V gene sequence: CDR1 MNHEY, CDR2 SMNVEV (reference sequence). CDR3 amino acids: CASSFSRASQPQHF. The DNA of the CDR3 is TGTGCCAGCAGTTTTAGCAGGGCGAGTCAGCCCCAGCATTTT.

The chain carries TRBV4-1 and TRBJ2-7, with 7 positions matching TRBD1. CDR3 length equals 19 residues. Unmatched junction bases numbered 17, after V lost 0 bases and J lost 3 bases. Germline V lookup: CDR1 MGHRA, CDR2 YSYEKL. This chain's CDR3 is CASSQDWADRQGLSYEQYF. The CDR3 bases are TGCGCCAGCAGCCAAGATTGGGCGGATCGACAGGGCCTAAGCTACGAGCAGTACTTC.

V is TRBV27 and J is TRBJ2-1, with D possibly matching TRBD2 (5 bases). Germline values: CDR1 MNHEY, CDR2 SMNVEV (reference sequence). CDR3 length: 17 amino acids. Trimming stripped 5 bases from V and 0 bases from J, with 17 bases between. DNA of the CDR3: TGTGCCAGCAGTGCCCTCGGGGTCCCAAGCTCCTACAATGAGCAGTTCTTC. Translated: CASSALGVPSSYNEQFF.

This clone was detected once. The chain uses TRBV6-5 and TRBJ2-1, with D possibly TRBD1 on 7 matching bases. The CDR3 is 15 residues long. Germline assignment: CDR1 MNHEY and CDR2 SVGAGI. V was clipped by 5 bases and J by 7 bases, with 18 bases between them. The CDR3 protein is CASSNPQGRRNEQFF. The DNA for the CDR3 is TGTGCCAGCAGTAACCCACAGGGGAGGAGGAATGAGCAGTTCTTC.

With respect to this clone: It may be a read error: a sequence one base away is much more abundant. This sequence joins TRBV19 and TRBJ2-2; perhaps TRBD2 as D (6 bases). The CDR3 extends over 15 amino acids. Germline V gives CDR1 LNHDA, CDR2 SQIVND (reference sequence). In DNA form, the CDR3 reads TGTACCAGTAGTATTGGGGGGAATGGCACCGGGGAGCTGTTTTTT. This translates into CTSSIGGNGTGELFF.

The chain recombines TRBV5-1 with TRBJ2-1, with a possible D match to TRBD1 (5 bases). CDR1 SGHRS and CDR2 YFSETQ come from the germline V gene. Trimming took off 0 bases at V and 5 bases at J, with 15 bases between the two ends. CDR3 length equals 16 residues. CDR3 sequence (DNA): TGCGCCAGCAGCTTGGTAGGGAAGGGGCCCAACAATGAGCAGTTCTTC. Its translation is CASSLVGKGPNNEQFF.

This rearrangement joins TRBV5-5 to TRBJ1-1, with TRBD1 identical over 7 bases. Germline assignment: CDR1 SGHKS and CDR2 YYEKEE (reference sequence). This CDR3 has 14 residues. Unmatched junction bases numbered 9, after V lost 0 bases and J lost 10 bases. The CDR3 here is CASSLGSGGFVAFF. The CDR3 DNA follows: TGTGCCAGCAGCTTGGGCTCAGGGGGTTTCGTAGCTTTCTTT.

The chain has TRBV5-4 and TRBJ2-5; a possible D gene is TRBD1 (5 bases). The CDR3 consists of 14 residues. Trimming cost V 1 base and J 2 bases, with 9 bases left between them. CDR1 and CDR2 (germline): SGHNT, YYREEE (reference sequence). The CDR3 DNA reads as TGTGCCAGCAGCTTGAAGGACATACAAGAGACCCAGTACTTC. It translates to CASSLKDIQETQYF.

The CDR3 nucleotides read TGTGCCAGCAGTTACTCGAGGACAGGGGAATCACCCCTCCACTTT. This sequence encodes CASSYSRTGESPLHF. This chain uses TRBV6-5 with TRBJ1-6; TRBD1 matches 9 bases. CDR3 size: 15 residues. Per the germline V gene, CDR1 is MNHEY and CDR2 is SVGAGI. Trimming cost V 0 bases and J 10 bases; bases outside gene matches: 4.

This chain joins TRBV9 and TRBJ1-1; 7 nucleotides agree with TRBD1. Losses at the gene ends were 3 bases for V and 1 base for J; bases not matched to a gene: 3. CDR1 SGDLS and CDR2 YYNGEE come from the germline V gene. This CDR3 contains 14 residues. As DNA, the CDR3 is TGTGCCAGCAGCGCCGGACAGGAGAACACTGAAGCTTTCTTT. Its protein is CASSAGQENTEAFF.

The chain links TRBV7-2 to TRBJ2-5, with D perhaps TRBD1 (6 bases). The germline gives CDR1 SGHTA, CDR2 FQGNSA. The CDR3 sequence is 14 residues long. V lost 1 base and J lost 2, with 8 bases in between. The CDR3 protein is CASSLVGGQETQYF. DNA of the CDR3: TGTGCCAGCAGCTTAGTAGGGGGACAAGAGACCCAGTACTTC. Complete variable domain (other parts from reference TRBV7-2 and TRBJ2-5): GAGVSQSPSNKVTEKGKDVELRCDPISGHTALYWYRQSLGQGLEFLIYFQGNSAPDKSGLPSDRFSAERTGGSVSTLTIQRTQQEDSAVYLCASSLVGGQETQYFGPGTRLLVL.

The J gene is TRBJ2-5, the V gene TRBV12-2; TRBD2, the D gene given by the table, was not confirmed from the DNA. TRBV12-2 represents a pseudogene. The CDR3 totals 17 residues. The CDR3 loop reads CASRLAGSQGGEETQYF. The DNA for the CDR3 is TGTGCAAGTCGCTTAGCGGGGTCTCAGGGCGGGGAGGAGACCCAGTACTTC.

The rearrangement uses TRBV6-1 and TRBJ1-2; D is perhaps TRBD1 (6 bases). Germline V gene sequence: CDR1 MNHNS, CDR2 SASEGT. This CDR3 comprises 14 residues. Between the trimmed V and J ends, which lost 4 bases and 7 bases, there was a span of 16 bases. The CDR3 protein is CASSADSSQSGYTF. The CDR3 DNA reads as TGTGCCAGCAGTGCGGACAGTTCTCAGAGTGGCTACACCTTC.

J is TRBJ2-3 and V is TRBV7-3, with TRBD2 identical over 8 bases. The germline CDR1 and CDR2 sequences are SGHTA and FQGTGA. V gave up 4 bases and J gave up 14 bases; unmatched junction bases: 5. This CDR3 is built from 11 residues. The CDR3 nucleotides read TGTGCCAGCAGCTCGGGACTAGTGATGTATTTT. Translating it yields CASSSGLVMYF.

With regard to this clone: The junction departs from the called germline gene at one end, perhaps through a read error. CDR3 sequence (DNA): TGCGCCAGCAGCTTGTACCCGGGGTACATTGAGCAGTTCTTC. This gives the protein CASSLYPGYIEQFF. This sequence joins TRBV5-1 and TRBJ2-1, with a weak D call TRBD2 (5 bases). Germline CDR1 is SGHRS and CDR2 is YFSETQ. The CDR3 covers 14 residues.

The chain links TRBV19 to TRBJ1-2, with D uncertain. The germline V gene encodes CDR1 LNHDA and CDR2 SQIVND (reference sequence). The CDR3 is 15 amino acids. The V and J ends lost 1 base and 6 bases respectively, with 15 bases between them. CDR3: CASSIVWAGTHGYTF. Written as DNA, the CDR3 is TGTGCCAGTAGTATAGTGTGGGCAGGCACTCATGGCTACACCTTC.

The genes are TRBV7-9 and TRBJ2-7; 11 bases map to TRBD1. J gave up 2 bases and V 5 bases, and 8 bases lay outside the gene matches. The CDR3 contains 16 residues. Germline CDR1 SEHNR, CDR2 FQNEAQ (reference sequence). The CDR3 DNA follows: TGTGCCAGCAGCCACATGTGGGACAGGGGGGCCTACGAGCAGTACTTC. Its protein product is CASSHMWDRGAYEQYF.

V usage is TRBV7-3 and J usage is TRBJ1-1; D call uncertain. Trimming took 5 bases from V and 1 from J, leaving 8 bases between them. The CDR3 has 13 residues. Germline lookup yields CDR1 SGHTA and CDR2 FQGTGA. The CDR3 protein is CASSPTQNTEAFF. CDR3 DNA sequence: TGTGCCAGCAGCCCAACACAGAACACTGAAGCTTTCTTT.

V is TRBV23-1 and J is TRBJ1-5; weak D call: TRBD1 (6 bases). TRBV23-1 is an open reading frame whose function is uncertain. V was trimmed by 3 bases and J by 5 bases, leaving 20 bases between them. This CDR3 comprises 17 residues. CDR3 in amino acids: CASSHLRLWRQDQPQHF. CDR3 in DNA: TGCGCCAGCAGTCATTTGCGCCTATGGAGACAGGATCAGCCCCAGCATTTT.